This T cell receptor beta chain emerged from a study of siplizumab effects on memory and regulatory T cells. Whole-study results and caveats: There appeared to be greater diversity in naive T cells than in memory cells, and naive T cells seemed major contributors to the alloresponse. Researchers could map only a minor fraction of alloreactive clones to unstimulated subsets.

Between the trimmed V and J ends, which lost 5 bases and 7 bases, there was a span of 17 bases. This CDR3 is built from 14 residues. The germline CDR1 and CDR2 sequences are LNHDA and SQIVND (reference sequence). In regard to this clone: Its specificity is not known.

Per individual sample, approximately 91,000 TCR templates were assayed. The protocol was immunoSEQ multiplex PCR, while the TCRdb copy is restricted to in-frame clones and leaves out a portion. The data show just over 50,000 clones, with less than 98% seen just once and 0.55% to 0.65% held by the top ten. The TCR originated in a human donor in good health. The chain carries TRBV19 and TRBJ2-5, with D unresolved. Sequences were obtained from naive CD4+ T cells sorted from blood. The chain's CDR3 is CASSPDGSKMTQYF. The CDR3 DNA sequence: TGTGCCAGTAGTCCAGACGGTTCCAAGATGACCCAGTACTTC.